This entry lists 17 T cell receptor beta chains sequenced from one sample in a study of T cell responses to AZD1222 COVID-19 vaccine. The protocol was immunoSEQ multiplex PCR, while the TCRdb copy is restricted to in-frame clones and leaves out a portion. The sample gives around 160,000 clones, over 80% of which show up once; approximately 3% is in the top ten. The sequenced sample was peripheral blood, obtained on day 0 of MenACWY control vaccination. These TCRs come from an adult in good health.

CDR3 coding DNA: TGTGCCAGCACCGGCCTACAGGGAATTGTGGACACTGAAGCTTTCTTT. Protein product: CASTGLQGIVDTEAFF. This chain joins TRBV2 and TRBJ1-1; D is possibly TRBD1 (6 bases). V was shortened by 7 bases and J by 3 bases, with 21 bases between the two germline ends. The CDR3 loop spans 16 amino acids. Germline loops: CDR1 SNHLY, CDR2 FYNNEI.

The chain combines TRBV6-5 with TRBJ2-1; 8 nucleotides line up with TRBD2. The CDR3 length is 13 residues. Germline V gene sequence: CDR1 MNHEY, CDR2 SVGAGI. V lost 5 bases and J lost 6; bases outside the gene matches: 3. The CDR3 is CASSLSGINEQFF. CDR3 bases: TGTGCCAGCAGTCTTAGCGGGATCAATGAGCAGTTCTTC.

The chain couples TRBV5-1 to TRBJ2-7; tentative D call: TRBD2 (7 bases). V lost 7 bases and J lost 2, with 16 bases in between. This CDR3 comprises 14 residues. Looked up from germline, CDR1 is SGHRS and CDR2 is YFSETQ. In nucleotides, the CDR3 is TGCGCCAGCGCTCCGGGGGGCTCGGCCTACGAGCAGTACTTC. It codes for CASAPGGSAYEQYF. Variable domain in full (rest from reference TRBV5-1 and TRBJ2-7): KAGVTQTPRYLIKTRGQQVTLSCSPISGHRSVSWYQQTPGQGLQFLFEYFSETQRNKGNFPGRFSGRQFSNSRSEMNVSTLELGDSALYLCASAPGGSAYEQYFGPGTRLTVT.

The V gene is TRBV19, the J gene TRBJ2-7, with D unclear. The germline CDR1 and CDR2 sequences are LNHDA and SQIVND (reference sequence). There are 13 residues in the CDR3. Trimming removed 5 bases at V and 1 base at J, with 9 bases between. DNA of the CDR3: TGTGCCAGTAGTGTGTCCAGATCCTACGAGCAGTACTTC. Amino acids: CASSVSRSYEQYF. The full variable domain, completed using reference TRBV19 and TRBJ2-7, is DGGITQSPKYLFRKEGQNVTLSCEQNLNHDAMYWYRQDPGQGLRLIYYSQIVNDFQKGDIAEGYSVSREKKESFPLTVTSAQKNPTAFYLCASSVSRSYEQYFGPGTRLTVT.

The rearrangement joins TRBV28 to TRBJ2-7; 7 bases align to TRBD1. In germline, CDR1 is MDHEN, CDR2 SYDVKM. J gave up 2 bases and V 6 bases, and 10 bases lay outside the gene matches. The CDR3 is made up of 15 amino acids. CDR3 coding DNA: TGTGCCAGCAGGGTGGGACAGCCGTCGACCTACGAGCAGTACTTC. This encodes CASRVGQPSTYEQYF.

The sample holds one count of this clone. This chain joins TRBV5-6 and TRBJ1-6, with D perhaps TRBD1 (5 bases). The CDR3 consists of 14 residues. The germline V and J ends were trimmed by 3 bases and 12 bases, with 16 bases remaining between them. Germline-derived CDR1 and CDR2 are SGHDT and YYEEEE. The CDR3 is CASSWGTFREPLHF. CDR3 nucleotide sequence: TGTGCCAGCAGCTGGGGGACTTTTCGGGAACCCCTCCACTTT.

This chain connects TRBV28 to TRBJ2-7, with 7 bases matching TRBD2. Looked up from germline, CDR1 is MDHEN and CDR2 is SYDVKM. The CDR3 runs to 16 residues. J gave up 3 bases and V 2 bases, and 10 bases lay outside the gene matches. Here the CDR3 reads CASSLGGDRGVYEQYF. The CDR3 region has the DNA TGTGCCAGCAGTTTAGGGGGAGACCGGGGGGTCTACGAGCAGTACTTC.

The rearrangement uses TRBV19 and TRBJ1-5; D gene uncertain. V gave up 6 bases and J gave up 3 bases, with 9 bases separating them. This CDR3 contains 13 residues. Per the germline V gene, CDR1 is LNHDA and CDR2 is SQIVND (reference sequence). DNA for the CDR3: TGTGCCAGTAGCCCGAACTACAATCAGCCCCAGCATTTT. Translating gives CASSPNYNQPQHF.

CDR3 amino acids: CASSQGTLGLNTGELFF. The DNA of the CDR3 is TGCGCCAGCAGCCAAGGGACCCTGGGACTCAACACCGGGGAGCTGTTTTTT. The chain employs TRBV4-1 and TRBJ2-2, with D tentatively TRBD2 (6 bases). Trimming took 1 base from V and 2 from J, leaving 14 bases between them. Looked up from germline, CDR1 is MGHRA and CDR2 is YSYEKL. The CDR3 contains 17 residues.

The gene calls are TRBV21-1 and TRBJ2-3; the table gives TRBD1 as D, unverified against the DNA. TRBV21-1 is a pseudogene segment. This CDR3 region has 12 residues. This CDR3 reads CASSHRRDTQYF. The CDR3 region has the DNA TGTGCCAGCAGCCACAGGCGAGATACGCAGTATTTT.

This clone has more than one count but fewer than ten. The same CDR3 is also encoded by other DNA sequences in this sample. The chain uses TRBV12-3 or TRBV12-4 and TRBJ1-5; D may be TRBD1 (6 bases). The V gene lost 6 bases and the J gene lost 4 bases, with 10 bases spanning the gap. This CDR3 contains 13 residues. The CDR3 DNA reads as TGTGCCAGCAGGGGAACAGGGAATCAGCCCCAGCATTTT. Its protein is CASRGTGNQPQHF.

The V call is TRBV6-1, the J call TRBJ1-1; TRBD1 aligns across 7 bases. The ends lost 1 base at V and 3 bases at J; junction bases unmatched: 5. The CDR3 loop spans 15 amino acids. Germline CDR1 and CDR2: MNHNS and SASEGT. DNA for the CDR3: TGTGCCAGCAGTGAAGGGGCAGGGGGGGACACTGAAGCTTTCTTT. Protein product: CASSEGAGGDTEAFF.

This chain uses TRBV14 with TRBJ1-2; D not resolved. Per the germline V gene, CDR1 is SGHDN and CDR2 is FVKESK. V gave up 0 bases and J gave up 4 bases, with 6 bases separating them. CDR3 length: 13 amino acids. The CDR3 is CASSQEIGYGYTF. DNA of the CDR3: TGTGCCAGCAGCCAAGAAATCGGCTATGGCTACACCTTC.

The chain has TRBV10-2 and TRBJ1-5; 8 nucleotides agree with TRBD1. V was clipped by 3 bases and J by 2 bases; unmatched bases: 9. Germline loops: CDR1 WSHSY, CDR2 SAAADI. CDR3 length: 17 amino acids. The CDR3 loop is CASSEIPGGSGNQPQHF. Here the CDR3 DNA reads TGCGCCAGCAGTGAAATCCCAGGGGGCTCGGGCAATCAGCCCCAGCATTTT.

The gene calls are TRBV7-3 and TRBJ2-3, with D perhaps TRBD2 (6 bases). CDR1 and CDR2 from the germline V gene are SGHTA and FQGTGA. V lost 2 bases, J lost 1 base, and 10 bases lay in between. The CDR3 is made up of 15 amino acids. DNA for the CDR3: TGTGCCAGCAGCTTATTAGGCGGGGGCACAGATACGCAGTATTTT. Translating gives CASSLLGGGTDTQYF.

V gene TRBV20-1 combines with J gene TRBJ1-3, with D possibly matching TRBD1 (5 bases). The germline V and J ends were trimmed by 3 bases and 2 bases, with 20 bases remaining between them. CDR1 and CDR2 from the germline V gene are DFQATT and SNEGSKA (reference sequence). There are 17 residues in the CDR3. In DNA form, the CDR3 reads TGCAGTGCTAGTAGGGGCCTTCCTTTCGCTCCTGGAAACACCATATATTTT. It codes for CSASRGLPFAPGNTIYF.

The gene calls are TRBV11-2 and TRBJ1-5, with 9 bases that match TRBD1. The CDR3 runs to 16 residues. The V and J ends lost 1 base and 4 bases, in that order; junction bases with no gene match: 5. The germline gives CDR1 SGHAT, CDR2 FQNNGV. The CDR3 region has the DNA TGTGCCAGCAGCTTAGCGGGACAGGGTTCTAATCAGCCCCAGCATTTT. It is translated as CASSLAGQGSNQPQHF. Using reference TRBV11-2 and TRBJ1-5 for the parts outside the CDR3, the full variable domain is EAGVAQSPRYKIIEKRQSVAFWCNPISGHATLYWYQQILGQGPKLLIQFQNNGVVDDSQLPKDRFSAERLKGVDSTLKIQPAKLEDSAVYLCASSLAGQGSNQPQHFGDGTRLSIL.